Described below is a single TCR beta chain sequence and its context. At one of its ends the junction is not consistent with the germline gene, which may arise from a read error. TCR beta VDJ and CDR3 were profiled, and genomic DNA was the template. Using its own MiXCR run on the reads, TCRdb lists one record per CDR3 protein. The sample contains fewer than 250,000 distinct CDR3 sequences, around 50% of which appear only once. This sample was included in a study of CD8+CD57+ T cells in acquired aplastic anemia. Germline V lookup: CDR1 SGHKS, CDR2 YYEKEE (reference sequence). The CDR3 consists of 13 residues.

Sequenced: sorted CD4+, CD8+, or CD8+CD57+ T cells (not recorded which) from PBMCs. This TCR derives from a human donor in good health, serving as a control. This sequence joins TRBV5-5 and TRBJ1-5; D remains unclear. CDR3 nucleotides: TGTGCCAGCAGCCCGGGATCAAATCGGCCCCAGCATTTT. It yields the protein CASSPGSNRPQHF.